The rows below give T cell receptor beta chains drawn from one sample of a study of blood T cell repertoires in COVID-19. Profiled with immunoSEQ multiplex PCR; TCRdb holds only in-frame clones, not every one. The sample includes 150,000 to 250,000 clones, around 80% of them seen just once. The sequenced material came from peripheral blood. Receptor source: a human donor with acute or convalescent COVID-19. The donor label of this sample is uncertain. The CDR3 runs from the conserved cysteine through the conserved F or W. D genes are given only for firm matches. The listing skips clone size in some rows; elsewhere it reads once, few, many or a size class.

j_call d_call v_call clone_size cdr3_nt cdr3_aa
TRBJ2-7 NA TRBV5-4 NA TGTGCCAGCAGCTTCCAGGGTGGGTCCTACGAGCAGTACTTC CASSFQGGSYEQYF
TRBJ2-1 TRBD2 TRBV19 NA TGTGCCAGTAGAGGCGGGAGTCCCTACAATGAGCAGTTCTTC CASRGGSPYNEQFF
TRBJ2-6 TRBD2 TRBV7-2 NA TGTGCCAGCGCCCTCCAACCAGCGGGAGCCTCTGGGGCCAACGTCCTGACTTTC CASALQPAGASGANVLTF
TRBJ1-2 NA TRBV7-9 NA TGTGCCAGCAGCCTCCACGGAGCGCCGAGGAATGGCTACACCTTC CASSLHGAPRNGYTF
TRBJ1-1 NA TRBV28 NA TGTGCCAGCAGTCCACCCTCCGGGGGGACTGAAGCTTTCTTT CASSPPSGGTEAFF
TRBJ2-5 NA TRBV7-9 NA TGTGCCAGCAGCTTAGAGCTGGGCCCCCGAGAGACCCAGTACTTC CASSLELGPRETQYF
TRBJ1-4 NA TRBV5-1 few TGCGCCAGCAGCTTGAGGTCCGCAGGGTGGAGTGAAAAACTGTTTTTT CASSLRSAGWSEKLFF
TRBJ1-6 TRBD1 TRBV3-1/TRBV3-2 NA TGTGCCAGCTTGGACAGGGGGGTGAGAACCCTCCACTTT CASLDRGVRTLHF
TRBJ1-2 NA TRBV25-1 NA TGTGCCAGCAGTGAATACTCAGGGCCTAACTATGGCTACACCTTC CASSEYSGPNYGYTF
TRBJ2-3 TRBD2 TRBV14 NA TGTGCCAGCAGCTCGAGTCGGACTAGCGGGAGTAGTACGCAGTATTTT CASSSSRTSGSSTQYF
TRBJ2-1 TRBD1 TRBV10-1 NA TGCGCCAGCAGTCGGACAGGGGTCAATGAGCAGTTCTTC CASSRTGVNEQFF
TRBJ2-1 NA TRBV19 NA TGTGCCAGTACTCTATCTAGCGGAGGGGGATGGGGTGAGCAGTTCTTC CASTLSSGGGWGEQFF
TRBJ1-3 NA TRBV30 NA TGTGCCTGGAGACCGGGGGGGGCCGGAAACACCATATATTTT CAWRPGGAGNTIYF
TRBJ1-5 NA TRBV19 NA TGTGCCAGTAGTACAACAGGGTCGTATCAGCCCCAGCATTTT CASSTTGSYQPQHF
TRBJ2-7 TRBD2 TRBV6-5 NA TGTGCCAGCAGTTACTCGATTGCGGGAGGGGCCTACGAGCAGTACTTC CASSYSIAGGAYEQYF
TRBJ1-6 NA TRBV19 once TGTGCCAGTAGTTCCCGGACAGCCACGGATTCACCCCTCCACTTT CASSSRTATDSPLHF
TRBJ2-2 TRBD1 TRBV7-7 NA TGTGCCAGCAGCTCCACCAGGGGGCAGGCCGGGGAGCTGTTTTTT CASSSTRGQAGELFF
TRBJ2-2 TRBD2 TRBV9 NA TGTGCCAGCAGCCTAGCGGGGACTAGCAAGACCGGGGAGCTGTTTTTT CASSLAGTSKTGELFF
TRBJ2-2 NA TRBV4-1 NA TGCGCCAGCAGCCAGCCCTACGAACCGACAGACAGGTCCACCGGGGAGCTGTTTTTT CASSQPYEPTDRSTGELFF
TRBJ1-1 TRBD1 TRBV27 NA TGTGCCAGCAGTTCCGACAGGGCCGCAGGCACTGAAGCTTTCTTT CASSSDRAAGTEAFF
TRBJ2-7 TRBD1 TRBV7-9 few TGTGCCAGCAGCACCGGACAGGGATCCTACGAGCAGTACTTC CASSTGQGSYEQYF
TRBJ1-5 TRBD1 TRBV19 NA TGTGCCAGTAGTACACAGGGGACTCAGCCCCAGCATTTT CASSTQGTQPQHF
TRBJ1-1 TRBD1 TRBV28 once TGTGCCAGCAGCCCCAGGGGGCGCAAGGTCACTGAAGCTTTCTTT CASSPRGRKVTEAFF
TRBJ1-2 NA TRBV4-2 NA TGTGCCAGCAGCCAAGAATGGGCTGTAAACTATGGCTACACCTTC CASSQEWAVNYGYTF
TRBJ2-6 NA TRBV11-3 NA TGTGCCAGCAGCCGAGGGGGCTCTGGGGCCAACGTCCTGACTTTC CASSRGGSGANVLTF
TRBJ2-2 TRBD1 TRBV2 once TGTGCCAGCAAAAGACAGGGAATCCTCTCCGGGGAGCTGTTTTTT CASKRQGILSGELFF
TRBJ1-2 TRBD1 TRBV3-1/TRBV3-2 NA TGTGCCAGCAGCCAAGTGAGACAGGGTGGAGGCTACACCTTC CASSQVRQGGGYTF
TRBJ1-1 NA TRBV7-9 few TGTGCCAGCAGCTTAGACATGAACACTGAAGCTTTCTTT CASSLDMNTEAFF
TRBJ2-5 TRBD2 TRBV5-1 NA TGCGCCAGCAGAACGACTAGCGGAGAAGAGACCCAGTACTTC CASRTTSGEETQYF
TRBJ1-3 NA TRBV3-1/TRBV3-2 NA TGTGCCAGCAGCCAAGATCGGACAGCTACAAACACCATATATTTT CASSQDRTATNTIYF
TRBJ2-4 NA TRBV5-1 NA TGCGCCAGCAGCTTGGACGGGATGGGGGCCCAAAACATTCAGTACTTC CASSLDGMGAQNIQYF
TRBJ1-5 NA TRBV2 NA TGTGCCAGCGCAGGCGTCGTACCACCCCAGCATTTT CASAGVVPPQHF
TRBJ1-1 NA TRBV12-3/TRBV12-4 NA TGTGCCAGCAGTTTTTCAGGGTTTTATGCTTTCTTT CASSFSGFYAFF
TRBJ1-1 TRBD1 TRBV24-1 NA TGTGCCACCAGTGCTGCCACAGGGGGGGGAGACACTGAAGCTTTCTTT CATSAATGGGDTEAFF
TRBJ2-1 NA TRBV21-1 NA TGTGCCAGCAGCACATCGGGACTAGCGGGAGTAAGGAGGGGCTACAATGAGCAGTTCTTC CASSTSGLAGVRRGYNEQFF
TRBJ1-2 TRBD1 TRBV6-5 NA TGTGCCAGCAGTTCCGGGACAGGGTTTTTCTATGGCTACACCTTC CASSSGTGFFYGYTF
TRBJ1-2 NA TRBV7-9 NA TGTGCCAGCAGCTTAAGCCTTGGGGCAAGCTATGGCTACACCTTC CASSLSLGASYGYTF
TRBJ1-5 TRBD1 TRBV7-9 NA TGTGCCAGCAGCTTCGGAGGGACAGGGCCTGATAGCAATCAGCCCCAGCATTTT CASSFGGTGPDSNQPQHF
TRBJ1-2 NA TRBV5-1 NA TGCGCCAGCAGCTGGGGAGGGGTCCGCGATGGCTACACCTTC CASSWGGVRDGYTF
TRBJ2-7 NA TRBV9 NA TGTGCCAGCAGCGTAGGAGGTCAGCCCTTCTACGAGCAGTACTTC CASSVGGQPFYEQYF
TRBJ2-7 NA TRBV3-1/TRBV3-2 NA TGTGCCAGCGAAGACTACTCCTACGAGCAGTACTTC CASEDYSYEQYF
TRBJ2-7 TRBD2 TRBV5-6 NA TGTGCCAGCAGCTTGGGGGGAGGGCGGAGCTCCTACGAGCAGTACTTC CASSLGGGRSSYEQYF
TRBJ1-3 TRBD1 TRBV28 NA TGTGCCAGCAGCCTGGGACAGGGAGGGGGGGTCTCTGGAAACACCATATATTTT CASSLGQGGGVSGNTIYF
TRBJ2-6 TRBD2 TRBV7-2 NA TGTGCCAGCAGCTCCTCGTTGGGACTAGCGGGAGCTGGGGCCAACGTCCTGACTTTC CASSSSLGLAGAGANVLTF
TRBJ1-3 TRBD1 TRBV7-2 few TGTGCCAGCAGCTTCGGACAGGGTGGGCGAAACACCATATATTTT CASSFGQGGRNTIYF
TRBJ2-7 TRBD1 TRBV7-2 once TGTGCCAGCAGCTTATTCGGGTCGGACAGGCCCTACGAGCAGTACTTC CASSLFGSDRPYEQYF
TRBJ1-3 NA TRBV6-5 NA TGTGCCAGCAATAAGGGGGATCTAGGCGGAAACACCATATATTTT CASNKGDLGGNTIYF
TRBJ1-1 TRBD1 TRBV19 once TGTGCCAGTAGTGACCGGACAGGGGTTACTGAAGCTTTCTTT CASSDRTGVTEAFF
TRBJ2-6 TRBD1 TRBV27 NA TGTGCCAGCAGTTTTTCCGGGACAGGGCCTGGGGCCAACGTCCTGACTTTC CASSFSGTGPGANVLTF